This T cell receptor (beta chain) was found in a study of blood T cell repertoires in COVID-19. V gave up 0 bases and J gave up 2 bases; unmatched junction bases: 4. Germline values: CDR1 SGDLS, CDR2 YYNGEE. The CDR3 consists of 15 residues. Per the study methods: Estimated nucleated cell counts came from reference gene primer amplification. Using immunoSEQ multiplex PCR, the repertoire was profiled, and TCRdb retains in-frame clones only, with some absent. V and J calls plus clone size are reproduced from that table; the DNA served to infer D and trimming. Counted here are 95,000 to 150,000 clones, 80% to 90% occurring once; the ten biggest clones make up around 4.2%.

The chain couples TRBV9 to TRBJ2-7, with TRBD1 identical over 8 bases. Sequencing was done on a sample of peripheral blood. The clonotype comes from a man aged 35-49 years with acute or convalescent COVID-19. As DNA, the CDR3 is TGTGCCAGCAGCGTAGCTACAGGGGGGACCTACGAGCAGTACTTC. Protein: CASSVATGGTYEQYF.